This T cell receptor (beta chain) was identified in a study of OX40 agonist ivuxolimab in advanced cancers. Overall study context: Averaging 60 years in age, with a range of 23 to 79, the cohort was about 85% male. A partial response was reached by three patients: one with hepatocellular carcinoma and two with cutaneous melanoma.

Using immunoSEQ multiplex PCR, the repertoire was profiled, and TCRdb retains in-frame clones only, with some absent. The sample includes some 66,000 clones, roughly 81% of them seen just once. Points from the study as a whole: Patients who responded partially at 0.1-3.0 mg/kg showed clonal expansion ranking among the lowest.

The germline CDR1 and CDR2 sequences are LNHDA and SQIVND (reference sequence). The CDR3 spans 13 residues. The ends were cut back, 5 bases at V and 1 base at J, with 8 bases in the middle. Comment on this clone: Its antigen is as yet unknown.

This chain joins TRBV19 and TRBJ1-1; D not resolved. This material consisted of CD4+ or CD8+ T cells sorted from blood, taken in a trial of the OX40 agonist ivuxolimab. The TCR comes from an adult with an advanced solid tumor such as melanoma, head and neck, liver or kidney cancer. The CDR3 region is CASSRTGNTEAFF. CDR3 DNA: TGTGCCAGTAGTCGGACCGGGAACACTGAAGCTTTCTTT.